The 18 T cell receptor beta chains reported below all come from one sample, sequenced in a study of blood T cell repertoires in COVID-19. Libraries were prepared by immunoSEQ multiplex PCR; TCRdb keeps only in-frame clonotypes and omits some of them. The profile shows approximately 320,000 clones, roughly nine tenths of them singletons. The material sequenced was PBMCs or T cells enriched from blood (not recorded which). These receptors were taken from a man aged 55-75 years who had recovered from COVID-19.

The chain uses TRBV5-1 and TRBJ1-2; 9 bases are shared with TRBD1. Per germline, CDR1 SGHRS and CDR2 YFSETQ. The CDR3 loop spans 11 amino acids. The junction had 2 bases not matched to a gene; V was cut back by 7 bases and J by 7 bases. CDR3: CASGDRVGYTF. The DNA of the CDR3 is TGCGCCAGCGGGGACAGGGTTGGCTACACCTTC.

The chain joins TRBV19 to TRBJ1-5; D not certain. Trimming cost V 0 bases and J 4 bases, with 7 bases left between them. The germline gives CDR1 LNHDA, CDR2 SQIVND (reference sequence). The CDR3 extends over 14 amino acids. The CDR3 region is CASSIESDNQPQHF. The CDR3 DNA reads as TGTGCCAGTAGTATAGAGTCAGATAATCAGCCCCAGCATTTT. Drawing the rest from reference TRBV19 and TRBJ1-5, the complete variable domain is DGGITQSPKYLFRKEGQNVTLSCEQNLNHDAMYWYRQDPGQGLRLIYYSQIVNDFQKGDIAEGYSVSREKKESFPLTVTSAQKNPTAFYLCASSIESDNQPQHFGDGTRLSIL.

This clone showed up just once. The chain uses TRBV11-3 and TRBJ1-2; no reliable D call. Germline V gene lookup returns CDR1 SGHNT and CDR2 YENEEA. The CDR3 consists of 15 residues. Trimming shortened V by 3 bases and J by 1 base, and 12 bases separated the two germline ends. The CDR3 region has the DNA TGTGCCAGCAGCTTGGGAGGGAACGTTAACTATGGCTACACCTTC. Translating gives CASSLGGNVNYGYTF.

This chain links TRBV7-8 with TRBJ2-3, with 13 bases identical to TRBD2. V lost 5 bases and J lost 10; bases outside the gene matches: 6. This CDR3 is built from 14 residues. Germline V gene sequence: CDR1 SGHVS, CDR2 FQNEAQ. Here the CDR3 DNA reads TGTGCCAGCAGCCAGACTAGCGGGGGGAAGGCGCAGTATTTT. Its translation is CASSQTSGGKAQYF.

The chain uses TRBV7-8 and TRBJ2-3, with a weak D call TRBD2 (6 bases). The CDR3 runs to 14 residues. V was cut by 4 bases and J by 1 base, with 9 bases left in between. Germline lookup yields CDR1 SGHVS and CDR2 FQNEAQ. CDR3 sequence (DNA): TGTGCCAGCAGCTACGCGGGACGCACAGATACGCAGTATTTT. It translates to CASSYAGRTDTQYF. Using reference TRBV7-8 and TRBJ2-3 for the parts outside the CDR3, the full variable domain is GAGVSQSPRYKVAKRGQDVALRCDPISGHVSLFWYQQALGQGPEFLTYFQNEAQLDKSGLPSDRFFAERPEGSVSTLKIQRTQQEDSAVYLCASSYAGRTDTQYFGPGTRLTVL.

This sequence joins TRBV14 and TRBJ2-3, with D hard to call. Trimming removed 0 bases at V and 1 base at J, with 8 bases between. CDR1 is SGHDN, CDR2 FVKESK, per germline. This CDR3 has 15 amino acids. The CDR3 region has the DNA TGTGCCAGCAGCCAAGATTTAGCCCGCACAGATACGCAGTATTTT. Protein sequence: CASSQDLARTDTQYF.

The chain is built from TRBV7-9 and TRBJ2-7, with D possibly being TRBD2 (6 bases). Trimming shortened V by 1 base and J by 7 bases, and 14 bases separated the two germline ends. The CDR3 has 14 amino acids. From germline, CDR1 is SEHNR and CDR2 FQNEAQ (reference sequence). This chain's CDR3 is CASSLDSSAGEQYF. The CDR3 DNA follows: TGTGCCAGCAGCTTAGATTCTAGCGCAGGGGAGCAGTACTTC.

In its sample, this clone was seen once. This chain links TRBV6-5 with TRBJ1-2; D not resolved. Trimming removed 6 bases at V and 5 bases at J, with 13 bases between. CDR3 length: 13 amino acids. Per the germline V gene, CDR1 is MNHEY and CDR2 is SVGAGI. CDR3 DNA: TGTGCCAGCAGCCCCTACGGGAAATATGGCTACACCTTC. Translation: CASSPYGKYGYTF.

The CDR3 DNA is TGTGCCAGCAGCCAAGTCCTACAGAACTACGAGCAGTACTTC. It translates to CASSQVLQNYEQYF. The V call is TRBV4-2, the J call TRBJ2-7; unclear D gene. From germline, CDR1 is LGHNA and CDR2 YNFKEQ. The CDR3 extends over 14 amino acids. The V end lost 1 base, the J end lost 3 bases, and 10 bases lay between the germline ends.

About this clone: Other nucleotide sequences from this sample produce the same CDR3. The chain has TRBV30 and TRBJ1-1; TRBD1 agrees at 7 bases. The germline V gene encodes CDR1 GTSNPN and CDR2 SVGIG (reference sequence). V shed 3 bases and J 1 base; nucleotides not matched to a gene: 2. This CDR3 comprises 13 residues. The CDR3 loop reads CAWSRQGNTEAFF. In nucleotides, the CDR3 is TGTGCCTGGAGCAGACAGGGGAACACTGAAGCTTTCTTT.

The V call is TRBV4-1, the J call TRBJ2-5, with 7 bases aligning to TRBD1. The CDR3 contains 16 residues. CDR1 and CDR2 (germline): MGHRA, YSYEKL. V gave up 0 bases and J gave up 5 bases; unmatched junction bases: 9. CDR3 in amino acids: CASSQDQGVGSETQYF. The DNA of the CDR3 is TGCGCCAGCAGCCAAGACCAGGGGGTGGGTAGTGAGACCCAGTACTTC.

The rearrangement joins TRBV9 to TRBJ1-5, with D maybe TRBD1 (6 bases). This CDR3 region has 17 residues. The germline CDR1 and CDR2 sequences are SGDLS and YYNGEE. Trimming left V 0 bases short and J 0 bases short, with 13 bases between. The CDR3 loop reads CASSVEETGYSNQPQHF. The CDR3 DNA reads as TGTGCCAGCAGCGTAGAGGAAACAGGGTATAGCAATCAGCCCCAGCATTTT.

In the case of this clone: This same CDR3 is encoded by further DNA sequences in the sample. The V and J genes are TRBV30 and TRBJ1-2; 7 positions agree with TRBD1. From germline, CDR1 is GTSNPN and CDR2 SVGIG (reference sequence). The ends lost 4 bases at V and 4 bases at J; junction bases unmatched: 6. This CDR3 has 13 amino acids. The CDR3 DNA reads TGTGCCTGGACCCGACAGGGCCCCTATGGCTACACCTTC. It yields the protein CAWTRQGPYGYTF.

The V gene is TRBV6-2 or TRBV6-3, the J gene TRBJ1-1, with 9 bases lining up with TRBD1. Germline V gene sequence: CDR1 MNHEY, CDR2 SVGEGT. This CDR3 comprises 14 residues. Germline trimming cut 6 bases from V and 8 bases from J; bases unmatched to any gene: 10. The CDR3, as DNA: TGTGCCAGCAGCCAGCGGACAGGGGTGGGGGAAGCTTTCTTT. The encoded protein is CASSQRTGVGEAFF.

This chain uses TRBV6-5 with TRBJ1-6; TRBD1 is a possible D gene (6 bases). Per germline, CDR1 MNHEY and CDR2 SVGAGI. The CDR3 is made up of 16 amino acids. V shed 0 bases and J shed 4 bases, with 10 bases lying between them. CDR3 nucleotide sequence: TGTGCCAGCAGTTACTCGCCGACAGGTTATAATTCACCCCTCCACTTT. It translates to CASSYSPTGYNSPLHF.

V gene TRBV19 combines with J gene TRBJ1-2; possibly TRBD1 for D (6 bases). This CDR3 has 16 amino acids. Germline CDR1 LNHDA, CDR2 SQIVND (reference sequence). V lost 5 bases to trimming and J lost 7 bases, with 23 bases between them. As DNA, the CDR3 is TGTGCCAGTAGTTTAGGGGGGGGTCAGGGAGCACGTGGCTACACCTTC. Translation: CASSLGGGQGARGYTF.

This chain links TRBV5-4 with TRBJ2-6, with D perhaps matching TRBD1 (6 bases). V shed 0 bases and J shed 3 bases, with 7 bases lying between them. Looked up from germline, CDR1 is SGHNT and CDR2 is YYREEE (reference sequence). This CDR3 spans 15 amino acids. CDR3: CASSLAGDGANVLTF. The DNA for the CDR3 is TGTGCCAGCAGCTTGGCAGGGGATGGGGCCAACGTCCTGACTTTC.

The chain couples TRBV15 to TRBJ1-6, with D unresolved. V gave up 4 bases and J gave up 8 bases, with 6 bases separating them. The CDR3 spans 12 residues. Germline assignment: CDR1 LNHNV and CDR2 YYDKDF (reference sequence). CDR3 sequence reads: CATSMRDSPLHF. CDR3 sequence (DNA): TGTGCCACCAGCATGAGGGATTCACCCCTCCACTTT.